These T cell receptor beta chains were read from a single sample in a study of regulatory T cells in long-lasting Graves disease. TCRdb reprocessed the multiplex PCR reads via MiXCR and lists one record per CDR3 protein. The data contain approximately 470,000 distinct CDR3 sequences, about 16% of them singletons. These sequences were also reported in another study, on T cells in Graves' hyperthyroidism and ophthalmopathy.

The sequences come from peripheral blood mononuclear cells (PBMCs), collected at new diagnosis, from a patient treated with antithyroid drugs. The receptors were sampled from a man aged 35 to 55 with Graves disease. The conserved cysteine and the conserved F or W are not part of the CDR3 here. The order of the fields is J gene, V gene, CDR3 protein.

>TRBJ2-7|TRBV24-1
ATSAGQSYEQY
>TRBJ1-5|TRBV30
AWSGGSDNQPQH
>TRBJ2-3|TRBV2
ASSRPPGGTDTQY
>TRBJ2-2|TRBV2
ASSEVRTNTGELF
>TRBJ2-5|TRBV18
ASSPPMTSETQY
>TRBJ1-5|TRBV7-2
ASCLGGDQPQH
>TRBJ1-3|TRBV9
ASSATFSGNTIY
>TRBJ1-3|TRBV6-1
AGSEVRRISGNTIY
>TRBJ2-7|TRBV20-1
SADTGTGGRYEQY
>TRBJ2-3|TRBV10-1
ASSERVEKDTQY
>TRBJ1-5|TRBV27
ASSSTDRPNQPQH
>TRBJ1-5|TRBV28
ASRGSQGLDQPQH
>TRBJ2-1|TRBV3-1
ASSRPGKGQF
>TRBJ2-3|TRBV13
ASSLDGQAQY
>TRBJ2-7|TRBV2
ASSDEGTRNYEQY
>TRBJ2-1|TRBV3-1
ASRQAPGTVYNEQF
>TRBJ2-2|TRBV18
ASSPPGQGGTGELF
>TRBJ2-7|TRBV7-9
ASSVGWGVSDEQY
>TRBJ2-1|TRBV20-1
SATTSGRAFNEQF
>TRBJ1-1|TRBV6-5
ASSYSERAF
>TRBJ2-3|TRBV12-3/TRBV12-4
ASMTGGLSTDTQY
>TRBJ1-5|TRBV12-3/TRBV12-4
ASSLWTGGNQPQH
>TRBJ2-1|TRBV4-1
ATGQEDRGYNEQF
>TRBJ2-2|TRBV11-3
ASSRAPGELF
>TRBJ1-2|TRBV28
ASSPRTGGFYGYT
>TRBJ2-2|TRBV2
ASRKDRVSTGELF
>TRBJ2-5|TRBV20-1
SARDPRGQTQY
>TRBJ1-4|TRBV20-1
SASRQANEKLF
>TRBJ1-3|TRBV7-8
ASSLLTGSHTIY
>TRBJ2-3|TRBV10-3
AISESHSTDTQY
>TRBJ2-7|TRBV20-1
SARVTRAWNEQY
>TRBJ1-5|TRBV27
ATQGEGGNQPQH
>TRBJ2-1|TRBV24-1
ATSDLGQTNEQF
>TRBJ2-7|TRBV10-3
AISESALTSAYEQY
>TRBJ2-3|TRBV5-1
ASSPNVADTQY
>TRBJ1-1|TRBV5-1
ASSFGSGAATEAF
>TRBJ2-7|TRBV28
ASSSLAGAISPTYEQY
>TRBJ2-5|TRBV20-1
SARKGHGGETQY
>TRBJ2-1|TRBV18
ASFGSSGINNEQF
>TRBJ1-1|TRBV12-3/TRBV12-4
ASSSSSTGGGNTEAF
>TRBJ2-2|TRBV18
ASSPSSYRNTGELF
>TRBJ2-5|TRBV27
ASNWPGTTQY
>TRBJ2-1|TRBV13
ASSPIGYNEQF
>TRBJ2-3|TRBV20-1
SAREAGAGGTQY
>TRBJ1-5|TRBV12-3/TRBV12-4
ASSKDISPGQPQH
>TRBJ2-5|TRBV20-1
SPREGAGGETQY
>TRBJ1-2|TRBV2
ASSEGGQGSYGYT
>TRBJ2-1|TRBV24-1
ATRTSGAGLNEQF
>TRBJ2-7|TRBV24-1
ATSDSTGDNSYEQY
>TRBJ1-1|TRBV5-1
ASSRMGPPNTEAF
>TRBJ1-1|TRBV13
ASSLGQGKVAF
>TRBJ2-7|TRBV29-1
SVGQNSYEQY
>TRBJ2-5|TRBV5-5
ASSWDRVTRETQY
>TRBJ2-1|TRBV29-1
SAQGRERYNEQF
>TRBJ2-1|TRBV20-1
SARDGVDDRNEQF
>TRBJ2-3|TRBV20-1
SAPPGLPTGDTQY
>TRBJ2-3|TRBV12-3/TRBV12-4
ASSPTGKDTQY
>TRBJ2-7|TRBV10-3
AISEAAKTYEQY